This T cell receptor beta chain was found in a study of T-cell memory formation after mild COVID-19. Notes on the study in general: Researchers report contracting CD4+ clones mostly in CM and EM, with CD8+ clones in EMRA.

MiXCR was run by TCRdb on the 5' RACE reads, yielding one entry per CDR3 protein. This table has roughly 600,000 distinct CDR3 sequences, over 15% appearing once. This clonotype was picked up many times. Antigen unknown. V lost 2 bases and J lost 2, with 1 base in between. The CDR3 is 13 amino acids. The origin of this receptor is an adult woman who had mild COVID-19 (a few samples of this study predate the infection). Cell type and time point are not known. This chain connects TRBV12-3 or TRBV12-4 to TRBJ2-6, with no clear D. Sequencing was performed on PBMCs or a T cell subset sorted from them (not recorded which). CDR3 nucleotide sequence: TGTGCCAGCAGTTTACCTGGGGCCAACGTCCTGACTTTC. This gives the protein CASSLPGANVLTF.